This T cell receptor (beta chain) was obtained from a study of T cell changes during pregnancy in multiple sclerosis. Germline loops: CDR1 SGHTA, CDR2 FQGNSA. With V trimmed by 7 bases and J by 5 bases, 12 bases remained unmatched. The CDR3 covers 15 residues. Profiled with immunoSEQ multiplex PCR; TCRdb holds only in-frame clones, not every one. The top ten hold about 2.9% of the sample, which has about 59,000 clones, roughly 90% seen once. This sequence joins TRBV7-2 and TRBJ2-3, with TRBD2 matching over 7 bases. This sequence originates from a female donor in good health, enrolled as a control in a pregnancy study. Sequenced material: peripheral blood, taken in the third trimester of pregnancy. CDR3 in amino acids: CASTPNGLAEDTQYF. CDR3 bases: TGTGCCAGCACCCCCAATGGGCTAGCGGAAGATACGCAGTATTTT.